Listed below are T cell receptor beta chains from one sample, sequenced in a study of post-analysis software for immune sequencing data. From the PCR reads, TCRdb called clonotypes with MiXCR, one entry per CDR3 protein. Seen here are some 690,000 distinct CDR3 sequences, roughly three fifths observed once, and the top ten hold about 11%. The sample was blood. The receptors shown here come from a girl aged 2-9 years with multiple sclerosis. CDR3s include the opening cysteine and the closing phenylalanine or tryptophan. Fields, in order: clone size, CDR3 length, D gene, J gene, V gene, CDR3 protein, CDR3 DNA. D genes are given only for firm matches. Clone size is given for some rows only: seen once, a few or many times, or a class if the clone is expanded.

few,17,-,TRBJ2-1,TRBV5-1,CASSLEGQLSSYNEQFF,TGCGCCAGCAGCTTGGAAGGACAATTGAGCTCCTACAATGAGCAGTTCTTC
few,14,-,TRBJ2-7,TRBV4-3,CASSHRRPTEEQYF,TGCGCCAGCAGCCACCGGCGTCCGACGGAAGAGCAGTACTTC
-,14,TRBD1,TRBJ1-5,TRBV2,CASADRGRNQPQHF,TGTGCCAGCGCGGACAGGGGAAGGAATCAGCCCCAGCATTTT
-,15,-,TRBJ2-2,TRBV10-2,CASMRRAKDTGELFF,TGCGCCAGCATGCGCAGAGCGAAAGACACCGGGGAGCTGTTTTTT
-,15,TRBD2,TRBJ2-1,TRBV29-1,CSVWTSGSGYNEQFF,TGCAGCGTCTGGACTAGCGGGAGTGGGTACAATGAGCAGTTCTTC
few,16,-,TRBJ2-7,TRBV20-1,CSARTHAPSGLYEQYF,TGCAGTGCTAGAACCCATGCACCCTCAGGACTCTACGAGCAGTACTTC
once,15,TRBD1,TRBJ2-7,TRBV5-1,CASSFTGGPVDEQYF,TGCGCCAGCAGCTTTACAGGGGGTCCAGTGGACGAGCAGTACTTC
-,15,-,TRBJ2-2,TRBV19,CASSMWGRNTGELFF,TGTGCCAGTAGTATGTGGGGCAGGAACACCGGGGAGCTGTTTTTT
few,16,-,TRBJ2-1,TRBV9,CASSAGGIHGNNEQFF,TGTGCCAGCAGCGCGGGTGGCATTCACGGCAACAATGAGCAGTTCTTC
-,15,-,TRBJ2-3,TRBV5-1,CASSLEVLSTDTQYF,TGCGCCAGCAGCTTGGAGGTTCTTAGCACAGATACGCAGTATTTT
-,16,TRBD2,TRBJ2-1,TRBV20-1,CSARPGGGAVGNEQFF,TGCAGTGCTAGACCCGGCGGGGGGGCTGTGGGCAATGAGCAGTTCTTC
-,16,-,TRBJ2-7,TRBV4-1,CASSQEVGQGAHEQYF,TGCGCCAGCAGCCAAGAAGTAGGGCAGGGAGCCCACGAGCAGTACTTC
many,13,-,TRBJ2-3,TRBV5-1,CASSLSGADTQYF,TGTGCTAGCAGCTTAAGTGGCGCAGATACGCAGTATTTT
-,16,-,TRBJ1-6,TRBV5-1,CASSLGWGLKNSPLHF,TGCGCCAGCAGCTTGGGGTGGGGCCTCAAAAATTCACCCCTCCACTTT
-,12,TRBD2,TRBJ2-7,TRBV10-3,CAIGGGVDEQYF,TGTGCCATCGGGGGGGGAGTGGACGAGCAGTACTTC
-,16,TRBD1,TRBJ1-2,TRBV10-2,CASSESGTGSNYGYTF,TGCGCCAGCAGTGAGTCAGGGACAGGTTCTAACTATGGCTACACCTTC
few,14,TRBD1,TRBJ1-4,TRBV5-5,CASSPGTGYEKLFF,TGTGCCAGCAGCCCCGGGACAGGGTATGAAAAACTGTTTTTT
-,16,TRBD2,TRBJ2-3,TRBV20-1,CSARSRLAGGTDTQYF,TGCAGTGCTAGGTCTAGACTAGCGGGAGGCACAGATACGCAGTATTTT
once,19,-,TRBJ2-1,TRBV21-1,CASSKLPLHRGQSYNEQFF,TGTGCCAGCAGCAAGTTACCCCTACACAGGGGCCAGTCCTACAATGAGCAGTTCTTC
once,16,TRBD2,TRBJ2-7,TRBV7-9,CASSLESGRLNYEQYF,TGTGCCAGCAGCCTAGAAAGCGGGAGGCTCAACTACGAGCAGTACTTC
-,16,TRBD2,TRBJ2-5,TRBV3-1,CASSQTAGLAEETQYF,TGTGCCAGCAGCCAAACCGCCGGACTAGCGGAAGAGACCCAGTACTTC
once,13,-,TRBJ2-3,TRBV3-1,CASSQDPVDTQYF,TGTGCCAGCAGCCAAGATCCCGTAGATACGCAGTATTTT
few,14,TRBD2,TRBJ2-1,TRBV7-9,CASSLGLAGVEQFF,TGTGCCAGCAGCTTGGGACTAGCGGGAGTTGAGCAGTTCTTC
-,14,-,TRBJ1-2,TRBV20-1,CSARSPGGLYGYTF,TGCAGTGCTAGATCTCCGGGCGGGCTATATGGCTACACCTTC
-,15,-,TRBJ2-5,TRBV11-2,CASSSGRGRGFGQYF,TGTGCCAGCAGCTCGGGGAGGGGCAGGGGCTTCGGGCAGTACTTC
few,12,-,TRBJ1-1,TRBV12-3/TRBV12-4,CASGGRETEAFF,TGTGCCAGCGGGGGCAGAGAGACTGAAGCTTTCTTT
-,16,-,TRBJ2-4,TRBV6-5,CASSSGEGVAKNIQYF,TGTGCCAGCAGCTCAGGGGAAGGGGTAGCCAAAAACATTCAGTACTTC
-,14,-,TRBJ1-6,TRBV15,CAASRDQGGSPLHF,TGTGCCGCCAGCAGAGATCAAGGAGGATCACCCCTCCACTTT
-,18,TRBD1,TRBJ1-2,TRBV4-2,CASSHRPDGDRVTRGYTF,TGTGCCAGCAGCCACCGCCCGGACGGGGACAGGGTAACTCGTGGCTACACCTTC
few,13,-,TRBJ1-6,TRBV12-3/TRBV12-4,CASRDLLNSPLHF,TGTGCCAGCCGCGACCTACTTAATTCACCCCTCCACTTT
few,14,TRBD1,TRBJ2-5,TRBV29-1,CSVEEPGQGETQYF,TGCAGCGTTGAGGAACCGGGACAGGGGGAGACCCAGTACTTC
-,12,TRBD1,TRBJ2-7,TRBV10-3,CATRQGASEQYF,TGTGCCACTAGACAGGGGGCAAGCGAGCAGTACTTC
-,15,-,TRBJ2-6,TRBV7-2,CASSWAVAGANVLTF,TGTGCCAGCAGCTGGGCGGTGGCTGGGGCCAACGTCCTGACTTTC
few,14,-,TRBJ2-1,TRBV2,CASSEWTTVNEQFF,TGTGCCAGCAGTGAATGGACTACGGTCAATGAGCAGTTCTTC
-,14,-,TRBJ2-1,TRBV20-1,CSARDHQQNNEQFF,TGCAGTGCTAGAGATCACCAACAAAACAATGAGCAGTTCTTC
-,14,-,TRBJ2-5,TRBV20-1,CSAASSGKGETQYF,TGCAGTGCTGCGTCTTCCGGGAAAGGGGAGACCCAGTACTTC
few,12,-,TRBJ2-3,TRBV7-3,CASSSTGPPQYF,TGTGCCAGCAGCTCCACGGGACCCCCGCAGTATTTT
few,14,-,TRBJ2-5,TRBV29-1,CSVRRDSLQETQYF,TGCAGCGTCCGGCGGGACTCATTACAAGAGACCCAGTACTTC
-,16,TRBD2,TRBJ2-1,TRBV7-2,CASSLAPGGLHDEQFF,TGTGCCAGCAGCTTAGCGCCGGGGGGGCTCCACGATGAGCAGTTCTTC
few,13,-,TRBJ2-2,TRBV7-8,CASSLGVAGELFF,TGTGCCAGCAGCTTAGGTGTGGCCGGGGAGCTGTTTTTT
-,12,-,TRBJ1-1,TRBV12-3/TRBV12-4,CASSLGFTEAFF,TGTGCCAGCAGTTTGGGGTTCACTGAAGCTTTCTTT
-,14,-,TRBJ2-5,TRBV29-1,CSARRYGVSETQYF,TGCAGCGCCAGGAGGTATGGGGTCTCCGAGACCCAGTACTTC
-,14,TRBD2,TRBJ2-3,TRBV20-1,CSASPLAKGDTQYF,TGCAGTGCTAGCCCACTAGCGAAGGGGGATACGCAGTATTTT
-,14,TRBD2,TRBJ2-7,TRBV28,CASRLGGEVREQYF,TGTGCCAGCAGACTGGGGGGGGAGGTTCGCGAGCAGTACTTC
-,14,-,TRBJ2-5,TRBV5-1,CASSLEGSWETQYF,TGCGCCAGCAGCTTGGAGGGTAGCTGGGAGACCCAGTACTTC